The following is a T cell receptor (beta chain) sequence with its context. The method was immunoSEQ multiplex PCR; TCRdb's version includes in-frame clones alone and lacks a portion of them. The sample lists 2 million to 3 million clones, roughly 93% occurring once. A CD45RA+ naive subset and a CD45RA-negative memory subset were split from CD4+ cells. These data originate in a study of shared clonotypes between healthy human individuals. In germline, CDR1 is SGHRS, CDR2 YFSETQ. V was pared by 0 bases and J by 8 bases, with 20 bases between. CDR3 length: 16 amino acids. The sequencing input was naive CD4+ T cells from PBMCs. The subset was: CD45RA+ positively selected. The rearrangement links TRBV5-1 to TRBJ1-1; D is unresolved. The TCR was taken from a man aged 18 to 30 in good health. Some clones in this sample may be carry-over from other donors' samples. The CDR3: CASSLAPRLPRAEAFF. Here the CDR3 DNA reads TGCGCCAGCAGCTTGGCCCCAAGGCTACCTCGGGCGGAAGCTTTCTTT.